This TCR beta chain was recorded in a study of T cell responses to AZD1222 COVID-19 vaccine. Sequencing used immunoSEQ multiplex PCR; TCRdb keeps in-frame clones, though not all of them. The data contain around 78,000 clones, under 90% of them seen just once; the ten biggest clones take up over 1.3%. Second doses that came at about 4 or about 12 weeks were put together. In the case of this clone: As yet, its antigen is unknown.

The CDR3 has 16 residues. V dropped 5 bases and J dropped 3 bases, with 19 bases sitting between them. Germline lookup yields CDR1 SGHAT and CDR2 FQNNGV. Findings and limits, study-wide: Clonal diversity was possibly underestimated, and white British individuals and females predominated among donors. Spike-specific TCRs gained breadth and depth after people received two AZD1222 doses.

The specimen was peripheral blood, collected 28 days after the second AZD1222 dose. The V and J genes are TRBV11-2 and TRBJ1-1; a weak D match, TRBD1 (5 bases). The receptor was derived from an adult who received the AZD1222 COVID-19 vaccine. The CDR3 here is CASSRPSGFKDTEAFF. CDR3 nucleotide sequence: TGTGCCAGCAGCCGGCCGTCAGGGTTCAAGGACACTGAAGCTTTCTTT. The entire variable domain, with the rest obtained from reference TRBV11-2 and TRBJ1-1, is as follows: EAGVAQSPRYKIIEKRQSVAFWCNPISGHATLYWYQQILGQGPKLLIQFQNNGVVDDSQLPKDRFSAERLKGVDSTLKIQPAKLEDSAVYLCASSRPSGFKDTEAFFGQGTRLTVV.